This entry describes one T cell receptor (beta chain). This sample is drawn from a study of blood T cell repertoires in COVID-19. For the study at large: From the United States, Italy and Spain came samples of acute and convalescent COVID-19. T cells, B-cell-depleted T cells, or PBMCs supplied cDNA or gDNA.

Authors' data handling: Estimation of nucleated cell counts relied on the amplification of reference gene primers. Generated by immunoSEQ multiplex PCR, the TCRdb table keeps only in-frame clones and is missing some. The DNA was the basis for D and trimming; V, J and clone size are from that table. The sample includes approximately 100,000 clones, over 65% of them seen just once. Trimming took 3 bases from V and 6 from J; bases not matched to a gene: 9. The CDR3 spans 14 residues. The germline gives CDR1 GTSNPN, CDR2 SVGIG (reference sequence). Input material: peripheral blood. The chain recombines TRBV30 with TRBJ2-3; 7 positions match TRBD2. This TCR was recovered from a human donor in a cohort sampled during active COVID-19. The CDR3 DNA reads TGTGCCTGGAGCAGCGGGGCCTCTTCTGATACGCAGTATTTT. Translated: CAWSSGASSDTQYF.